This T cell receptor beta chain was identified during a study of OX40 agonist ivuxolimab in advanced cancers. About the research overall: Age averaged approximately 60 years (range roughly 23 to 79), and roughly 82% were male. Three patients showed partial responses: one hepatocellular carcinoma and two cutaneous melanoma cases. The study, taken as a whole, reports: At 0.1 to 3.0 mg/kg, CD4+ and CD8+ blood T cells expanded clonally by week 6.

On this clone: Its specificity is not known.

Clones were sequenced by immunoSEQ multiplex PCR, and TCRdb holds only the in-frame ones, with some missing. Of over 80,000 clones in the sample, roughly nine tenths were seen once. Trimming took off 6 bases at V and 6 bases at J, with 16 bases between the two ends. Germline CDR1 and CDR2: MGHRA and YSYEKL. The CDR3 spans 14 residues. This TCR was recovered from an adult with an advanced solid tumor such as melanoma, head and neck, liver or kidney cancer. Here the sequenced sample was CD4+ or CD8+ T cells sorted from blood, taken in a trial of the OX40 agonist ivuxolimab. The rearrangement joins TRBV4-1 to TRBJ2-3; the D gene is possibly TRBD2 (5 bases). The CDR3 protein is CASRLGPLSDTQYF. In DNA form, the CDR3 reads TGCGCCAGCAGACTAGGGCCCTTATCGGATACGCAGTATTTT.